These 25 T cell receptor beta chains were all obtained from the same sample, sequenced in a study of T cells in Graves' hyperthyroidism and ophthalmopathy. Amplified TCR beta CDR3 regions came from RNA transcripts. Carried out on the TCR CDR3, a first-round RT-PCR used the HTBI primer set. Using its own MiXCR run on the multiplex PCR reads, TCRdb lists one record per CDR3 protein. The sample has 600,000 or so distinct CDR3 sequences; 15% to 20% are singletons. The sample taken for sequencing was blood. These receptors all come from a woman aged 30 to 39 with Graves' hyperthyroidism.

This clonotype was observed at least ten times. V and J are TRBV2 and TRBJ1-2, with 7 bases matching TRBD1. This CDR3 region has 16 residues. Trimming removed 5 bases from V and 7 bases from J; junction bases left unmatched: 16. CDR1 SNHLY and CDR2 FYNNEI come from the germline V gene. The CDR3 region has the DNA TGTGCCAGCAGTCCGAAACGACAGGGTATATCGCGTGGCTACACCTTC. This codes for CASSPKRQGISRGYTF.

Notes on this clonotype: This clone may be a read error of a much larger clone one base away. The genes are TRBV3-1 and TRBJ2-7; D perhaps matches TRBD2 (6 bases). This CDR3 comprises 16 residues. Germline values: CDR1 LGHDT, CDR2 YNNKEL (reference sequence). The CDR3 region is CASSQEGRSPGDDQYF. CDR3 bases: TGTGCCAGCAGCCAAGAGGGGAGGTCCCCTGGGGACGATCAGTACTTC.

This clonotype has only a few counts. The rearrangement links TRBV27 to TRBJ2-5, with 7 bases aligning to TRBD1. V lost 3 bases, J lost 5 bases, and 9 bases stayed unmatched. The CDR3 is made up of 15 amino acids. The V gene's germline CDR1 is MNHEY and CDR2 SMNVEV (reference sequence). CDR3 bases: TGTGCCAGCAGTTTGTGGACAGGAGCTGGGGAGACCCAGTACTTC. Its translation: CASSLWTGAGETQYF.

This rearrangement joins TRBV27 to TRBJ2-4; 14 positions match TRBD2. Per the germline V gene, CDR1 is MNHEY and CDR2 is SMNVEV (reference sequence). CDR3 length: 21 residues. Unmatched junction bases numbered 12, after V lost 2 bases and J lost 0 bases. DNA of the CDR3: TGTGCCAGCAGTTTAAGCTTCGGGACTAGCGGGAGTGAACTAGCCAAAAACATTCAGTACTTC. It specifies CASSLSFGTSGSELAKNIQYF.

Many counts were recorded for this clonotype. The gene calls are TRBV28 and TRBJ1-2; D might be TRBD1 (6 bases). CDR3 length: 14 residues. Looked up from germline, CDR1 is MDHEN and CDR2 is SYDVKM. Trimming shortened V by 6 bases and J by 4 bases, and 15 bases separated the two germline ends. DNA for the CDR3: TGTGCCAGCAGGGTACAGGGAACCGGCTATGGCTACACCTTC. Protein product: CASRVQGTGYGYTF.

This clonotype has ten or more counts. The gene calls are TRBV27 and TRBJ2-7; D ambiguous. This CDR3 is 16 amino acids long. V dropped 5 bases and J dropped 3 bases, with 20 bases sitting between them. The germline V gene has CDR1 MNHEY and CDR2 SMNVEV (reference sequence). CDR3 DNA sequence: TGTGCCAGCAGTCCCCACCTTGACGGCGCCTTCTACGAGCAGTACTTC. It yields the protein CASSPHLDGAFYEQYF.

This clonotype was picked up a small number of times. The chain uses TRBV6-5 and TRBJ1-3; perhaps TRBD1 as D (5 bases). Germline V gene data show CDR1 as MNHEY and CDR2 as SVGAGI. Trimming took off 8 bases at V and 0 bases at J, with 17 bases between the two ends. This CDR3 is 16 amino acids long. CDR3 DNA sequence: TGTGCCAGCGCCAGGGAAGCCTACATCTCTGGAAACACCATATATTTT. Translating gives CASAREAYISGNTIYF.

This sequence joins TRBV4-2 and TRBJ1-5; perhaps TRBD1 as D (6 bases). Germline V CDR1 and CDR2: LGHNA, YNFKEQ. Trimming took 0 bases from V and 7 from J, leaving 13 bases between them. The CDR3 runs to 15 residues. Here the CDR3 DNA reads TGTGCCAGCAGCCAAGATTGGGAGGGGGACCAGCCCCAGCATTTT. Protein sequence: CASSQDWEGDQPQHF.

This clonotype has a count of ten or more. V is TRBV18 and J is TRBJ2-7; D might be TRBD2 (5 bases). V lost 3 bases to trimming and J lost 9 bases, with 12 bases between them. Per germline, CDR1 KGHSH and CDR2 LQKENI. The CDR3 has 12 residues. CDR3 bases: TGTGCCAGCTCACCCTCCCGGGATGCGCAGTACTTC. This encodes CASSPSRDAQYF.

The chain couples TRBV4-3 to TRBJ2-3; TRBD2 might be the D (5 bases). The CDR3 runs to 15 residues. Looked up from germline, CDR1 is LGHNA and CDR2 is YSLEER. The V and J ends lost 0 bases and 3 bases respectively, with 10 bases between them. Written as DNA, the CDR3 is TGCGCCAGCAGCCAAGATTCCCGGGAAACAGATACGCAGTATTTT. Amino acids: CASSQDSRETDTQYF.

The sample holds many counts of this clonotype. This sequence joins TRBV6-1 and TRBJ1-5; no firm D call. CDR1 and CDR2 from the germline V gene are MNHNS and SASEGT. CDR3 length equals 14 residues. V was cut by 6 bases and J by 0 bases, with 9 bases left in between. In nucleotides, the CDR3 is TGTGCCAGCAGCAACAGCTTTAGCAATCAGCCCCAGCATTTT. Its translation: CASSNSFSNQPQHF.

This chain uses TRBV2 with TRBJ2-1; 9 bases are a match to TRBD2. The germline V gene encodes CDR1 SNHLY and CDR2 FYNNEI. With V trimmed by 0 bases and J by 2 bases, 2 bases remained unmatched. The CDR3 covers 16 residues. Here the CDR3 DNA reads TGTGCCAGCAGTGAAGCGCCTAGCGGGGCCTACAATGAGCAGTTCTTC. This sequence encodes CASSEAPSGAYNEQFF.

This clonotype was observed a few times. V is TRBV6-1 and J is TRBJ1-6; TRBD1 is a possible D gene (5 bases). The V end was cut by 5 bases, the J end by 14 bases, with 19 bases between. The CDR3 loop spans 14 amino acids. CDR1 is MNHNS and CDR2 is SASEGT in the germline V gene. This chain's CDR3 is CASSYGGWSESLHF. CDR3 DNA: TGTGCCAGCAGTTATGGGGGGTGGTCGGAGTCCCTCCACTTT.

This clonotype appeared many times. This rearrangement joins TRBV5-1 to TRBJ1-1; perhaps TRBD1 as D (6 bases). The V end lost 7 bases, the J end lost 1 base, and 11 bases lay between the germline ends. The germline gives CDR1 SGHRS, CDR2 YFSETQ. The CDR3 contains 13 residues. CDR3 protein: CASHQQGNTEAFF. The CDR3 DNA reads as TGCGCCAGCCACCAACAGGGGAACACTGAAGCTTTCTTT.

This clonotype appeared a few times. The chain is built from TRBV28 and TRBJ2-1; no clear D. The CDR3 spans 16 residues. CDR1 is MDHEN, CDR2 SYDVKM, per germline. The V gene lost 0 bases and the J gene lost 9 bases, with 18 bases spanning the gap. The CDR3 here is CASSLWGAGFHGEQFF. In nucleotides, the CDR3 is TGTGCCAGCAGTTTATGGGGCGCCGGGTTTCACGGTGAGCAGTTCTTC.

This clonotype has ten or more counts. The chain has TRBV12-3 or TRBV12-4 and TRBJ1-2; D is unclear. V was trimmed by 3 bases and J by 1 base, leaving 6 bases between them. The CDR3 is 13 residues long. The CDR3 bases are TGTGCCAGCAGTTTTGTCCTTAACTATGGCTACACCTTC. This encodes CASSFVLNYGYTF.

There are many counts of this clonotype. CDR3 region: CASSFPGTGDRELFF. CDR3 DNA: TGTGCCAGCAGCTTCCCCGGGACAGGTGACCGGGAGCTGTTTTTT. The chain employs TRBV11-2 and TRBJ2-2, with 8 bases that match TRBD1. This CDR3 has 15 amino acids. V was pared by 3 bases and J by 9 bases, with 9 bases of the junction left unmatched. Germline lookup yields CDR1 SGHAT and CDR2 FQNNGV.

V and J are TRBV2 and TRBJ2-2, with 9 bases lining up with TRBD2. The CDR3 is made up of 17 amino acids. V shed 1 base, J shed 5 bases, and the junction held 8 bases outside the gene matches. From germline, CDR1 is SNHLY and CDR2 FYNNEI. The CDR3 DNA reads TGTGCCAGCAGTGAAGGGGTAGCGGGAGTATGGACCGGGGAGCTGTTTTTT. It codes for CASSEGVAGVWTGELFF.

The chain carries TRBV25-1 and TRBJ2-3; D possibly corresponds to TRBD2 (6 bases). Trimming removed 6 bases at V and 8 bases at J, with 12 bases between. Germline values: CDR1 MGHDK, CDR2 SYGVNS. This CDR3 region has 12 residues. CDR3: CASSGGEGTQYF. The CDR3, as DNA: TGTGCCAGCAGCGGCGGGGAAGGTACGCAGTATTTT.

This clonotype came up many times. The rearrangement uses TRBV10-3 and TRBJ2-3; D is possibly TRBD1 (6 bases). V was shortened by 1 base and J by 0 bases, with 11 bases between the two germline ends. CDR3 length equals 16 residues. CDR1 and CDR2 from the germline V gene are ENHRY and SYGVKD. CDR3: CAISEFGQTSTDTQYF. CDR3 nucleotide sequence: TGTGCCATCAGTGAGTTCGGACAGACTAGCACAGATACGCAGTATTTT.

This clonotype was observed at least ten times. This rearrangement joins TRBV27 to TRBJ2-1; TRBD2 agrees at 13 bases. CDR3 size: 15 residues. Germline V gives CDR1 MNHEY, CDR2 SMNVEV (reference sequence). J lost 7 bases, V lost 5 bases, and 5 bases had no gene match. CDR3 nucleotide sequence: TGTGCCAGCAGTCCGGGACTAGCGGGGATGAATGAGCAGTTCTTC. Translation gives CASSPGLAGMNEQFF.

This clonotype was seen only a few times. The chain uses TRBV24-1 and TRBJ2-2; 8 positions match TRBD1. Germline assignment: CDR1 KGHDR and CDR2 SFDVKD. There are 18 residues in the CDR3. V was clipped by 0 bases and J by 3 bases; unmatched bases: 8. As DNA, the CDR3 is TGTGCCACCAGTGATTTGGGGTCAGGGGGCAAGGACACCGGGGAGCTGTTTTTT. It yields the protein CATSDLGSGGKDTGELFF.

This clonotype was seen ten or more times. This sequence joins TRBV12-3 or TRBV12-4 and TRBJ2-2; weak D call: TRBD2 (5 bases). CDR3 length: 16 amino acids. V was shortened by 4 bases and J by 3 bases, with 15 bases between the two germline ends. The CDR3 region is CASSSPPGKYTGELFF. CDR3 coding DNA: TGTGCCAGCAGTTCCCCCCCGGGGAAATACACCGGGGAGCTGTTTTTT.

DNA of the CDR3: TGTGCCAGCAGCTTTGACAGGGGCTCCGGGGAGCTGTTTTTT. Residues: CASSFDRGSGELFF. The rearrangement joins TRBV7-2 to TRBJ2-2, with 8 positions matching TRBD1. V gave up 3 bases and J gave up 6 bases; unmatched junction bases: 3. The CDR3 totals 14 residues. CDR1 is SGHTA, CDR2 FQGNSA, per germline.

This clonotype occurred many times. The chain is built from TRBV10-3 and TRBJ1-1; weak D call: TRBD1 (5 bases). CDR1 and CDR2 (germline): ENHRY, SYGVKD. The CDR3 consists of 13 residues. Trimming took off 4 bases at V and 1 base at J, with 7 bases between the two ends. The CDR3 reads CAISAGGNTEAFF. The CDR3 coding sequence is TGTGCCATCAGTGCCGGGGGGAACACTGAAGCTTTCTTT.